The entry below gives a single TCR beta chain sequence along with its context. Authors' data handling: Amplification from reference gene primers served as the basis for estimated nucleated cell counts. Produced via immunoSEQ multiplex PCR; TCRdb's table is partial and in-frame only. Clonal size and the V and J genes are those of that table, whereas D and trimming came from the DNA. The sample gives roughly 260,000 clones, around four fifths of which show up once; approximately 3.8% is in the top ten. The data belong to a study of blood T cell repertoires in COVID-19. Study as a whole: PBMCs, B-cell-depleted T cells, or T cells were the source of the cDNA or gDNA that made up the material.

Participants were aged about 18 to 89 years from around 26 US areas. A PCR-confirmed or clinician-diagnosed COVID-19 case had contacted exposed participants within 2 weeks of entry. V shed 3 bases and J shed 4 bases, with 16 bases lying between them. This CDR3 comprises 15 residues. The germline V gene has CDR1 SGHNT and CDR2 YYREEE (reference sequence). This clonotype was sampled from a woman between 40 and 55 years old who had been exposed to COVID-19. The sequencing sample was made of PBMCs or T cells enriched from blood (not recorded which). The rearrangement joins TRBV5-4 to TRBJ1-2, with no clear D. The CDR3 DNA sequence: TGTGCCAGCAGCTCCGACTGGTTCGGGTCCTATGGCTACACCTTC. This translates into CASSSDWFGSYGYTF.